This T cell receptor (beta chain) originates from a study of blood T cell repertoires in COVID-19. Overall study: COVID-19 samples, acute and convalescent, were from the United States, Italy and Spain. The cDNA or gDNA used as material had been derived from T cells, B-cell-depleted T cells, or PBMCs.

Method: immunoSEQ multiplex PCR; TCRdb's copy keeps in-frame clones and lacks some. The data contain over 80,000 clones, approximately 86% of them seen just once; the ten biggest clones take up about a tenth. The CDR3 totals 14 residues. Unmatched junction bases numbered 7, after V lost 8 bases and J lost 9 bases. Germline V gene sequence: CDR1 SGHAT, CDR2 FQDESV (reference sequence). This TCR was sampled from a man aged 45-65 years with acute or convalescent COVID-19. What was sequenced was peripheral blood. The chain recombines TRBV11-1 with TRBJ2-1; 13 bases are a match to TRBD2. The CDR3 spells CASRGTSGRAEQFF. For the CDR3, the DNA is TGTGCCAGCCGAGGAACTAGCGGGAGGGCTGAGCAGTTCTTC.